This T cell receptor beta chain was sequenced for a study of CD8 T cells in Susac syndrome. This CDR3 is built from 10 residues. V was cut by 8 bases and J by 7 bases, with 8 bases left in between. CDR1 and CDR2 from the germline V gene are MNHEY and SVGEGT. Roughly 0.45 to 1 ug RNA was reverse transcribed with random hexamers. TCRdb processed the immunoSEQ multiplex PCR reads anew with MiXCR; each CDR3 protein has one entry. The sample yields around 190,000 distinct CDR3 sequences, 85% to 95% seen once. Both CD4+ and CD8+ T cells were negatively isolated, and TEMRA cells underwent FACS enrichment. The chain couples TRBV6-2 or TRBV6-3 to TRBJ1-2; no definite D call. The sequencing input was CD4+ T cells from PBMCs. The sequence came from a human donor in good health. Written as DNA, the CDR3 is TGTGCCAGCGGATACAGTGGCTACACCTTC. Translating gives CASGYSGYTF.